The clone carrying this T cell receptor (beta chain) was observed a few times. The antigen is not known. This may stem from a read error, because a much larger clone lies one nucleotide away. This CDR3 comprises 13 residues. V gave up 4 bases and J gave up 8 bases; unmatched junction bases: 8. CDR1 and CDR2 (germline): DFQATT, SNEGSKA (reference sequence). TCRdb used MiXCR to reprocess the 5' RACE reads, holding one entry per CDR3 protein. The sample includes roughly 70,000 distinct CDR3 sequences, around 5.5% of them seen just once. The data were obtained in a study of neurological immune-mediated disorders. Study-wide results and limits: On phylogenetic grouping, the repertoires of 18 of 34 multiple sclerosis patients fell within one related-CDR3 cluster, constituting a possible signature.

This clonotype was obtained from a woman aged 25 to 45 with multiple sclerosis. Specimen: PBMCs. V usage is TRBV20-1 and J usage is TRBJ2-1; 7 nucleotides align to TRBD2. The CDR3 sequence: CSAIRPGGDEQFF. The CDR3 DNA sequence: TGCAGTGCTATTCGGCCGGGGGGTGATGAGCAGTTCTTC.